One sample yielded the 6 T cell receptor beta chains listed below, sequenced in a study of PD-1 blockade in mismatch repair-deficient tumors. Sequenced by immunoSEQ multiplex PCR; TCRdb stores in-frame clones only, minus some. The sample lists about 40,000 clones, roughly three quarters occurring once. The material sequenced was peripheral blood, taken 4 weeks after starting pembrolizumab. Receptor source: an adult with mismatch repair-deficient cancer.

The rearrangement links TRBV10-3 to TRBJ1-4; D remains ambiguous. V lost 2 bases and J lost 3, with 4 bases in between. The length of the CDR3 is 13 residues. CDR1 is ENHRY and CDR2 is SYGVKD in the germline V gene. CDR3 amino acids: CAISEISNEKLFF. In DNA, the CDR3 is TGTGCCATCAGTGAGATCTCTAATGAAAAACTGTTTTTT.

The sample holds one count of this clone. The rearrangement uses TRBV6-6 and TRBJ2-7; D uncertain. Deletions cut 4 bases from V and 3 bases from J, with 13 bases between. This CDR3 spans 14 amino acids. From germline, CDR1 is MNHNY and CDR2 SVGAGI (reference sequence). The CDR3 here is CASSSGSLVYEQYF. As DNA, the CDR3 is TGTGCCAGCAGTTCCGGCTCCCTAGTCTACGAGCAGTACTTC.

The rearrangement uses TRBV9 and TRBJ2-5; 8 nucleotides agree with TRBD2. Unmatched junction bases numbered 9, after V lost 0 bases and J lost 5 bases. Germline V gene data show CDR1 as SGDLS and CDR2 as YYNGEE. This CDR3 region has 16 residues. This CDR3 is CASSVAGGSTAETQYF. The CDR3 nucleotides read TGTGCCAGCAGCGTAGCGGGGGGGAGTACTGCGGAGACCCAGTACTTC.

The chain is built from TRBV27 and TRBJ1-2; D gene ambiguous. Trimming took off 5 bases at V and 4 bases at J, with 11 bases between the two ends. The CDR3 has 13 residues. Germline V gene lookup returns CDR1 MNHEY and CDR2 SMNVEV (reference sequence). In DNA, the CDR3 is TGTGCCAGCAGTCCAACAGCGATCTATGGCTACACCTTC. Translating gives CASSPTAIYGYTF.

The chain recombines TRBV19 with TRBJ2-3; D call uncertain. The CDR3 is 15 residues long. V lost 11 bases and J 0 bases, leaving 18 bases between the germline ends. In germline, CDR1 is LNHDA, CDR2 SQIVND (reference sequence). CDR3 loop: CASQDRSPSTDTQYF. The CDR3 coding sequence is TGTGCCTCCCAAGACCGCAGCCCTAGCACAGATACGCAGTATTTT.

This chain joins TRBV7-9 and TRBJ2-1; 11 bases are shared with TRBD2. Per the germline V gene, CDR1 is SEHNR and CDR2 is FQNEAQ (reference sequence). The CDR3 extends over 15 amino acids. The J segment lost 5 bases and the V segment lost 5 bases, leaving 5 bases of the junction unmatched. CDR3 loop: CASSPGTSGNNEQFF. The CDR3 DNA reads as TGTGCCAGCAGCCCCGGGACTAGCGGTAACAATGAGCAGTTCTTC.